The 16 T cell receptor beta chains in this list originate from one sample, sequenced in a study of OX40 agonist ivuxolimab in advanced cancers. The method was immunoSEQ multiplex PCR; TCRdb's version includes in-frame clones alone and lacks a portion of them. The data show 90,000 to 150,000 clones, roughly nine tenths seen once. Sequencing used CD4+ or CD8+ T cells sorted from blood, obtained in a trial of the OX40 agonist ivuxolimab. These receptors were collected from an adult with an advanced solid tumor such as melanoma, head and neck, liver or kidney cancer.

About this clone: The sample has other DNA sequences that encode this CDR3 too. The CDR3 coding sequence is TGTGCCAGCAGCCCAAGACAGGGAAATTCACCCCTCCACTTT. Translation gives CASSPRQGNSPLHF. The chain combines TRBV7-2 with TRBJ1-6, with 7 bases aligning to TRBD1. The CDR3 loop spans 14 amino acids. Germline V gene lookup returns CDR1 SGHTA and CDR2 FQGNSA. V gave up 5 bases and J gave up 7 bases; unmatched junction bases: 5.

The V call is TRBV6-6, the J call TRBJ1-2; 7 positions match TRBD1. The germline V gene has CDR1 MNHNY and CDR2 SVGAGI (reference sequence). The CDR3 has 12 residues. After removal of 6 bases from V and 10 bases from J, the junction contained 8 bases not matched to a gene. CDR3 sequence (DNA): TGTGCCAGCAGATCACAGGGGAGTTACTACACCTTC. Its protein is CASRSQGSYYTF.

The V and J genes are TRBV6-1 and TRBJ2-3, with 9 bases matching TRBD2. Germline V CDR1 and CDR2: MNHNS, SASEGT. V lost 1 base to trimming and J lost 2 bases; unmatched junction nucleotides: 4. The CDR3 runs to 16 residues. In DNA form, the CDR3 reads TGTGCCAGCAGTGAAGGCAGCGGGGGGTACACAGATACGCAGTATTTT. Translation gives CASSEGSGGYTDTQYF.

The gene calls are TRBV18 and TRBJ2-7; 10 nucleotides agree with TRBD1. Trimming removed 3 bases from V and 7 bases from J; junction bases left unmatched: 6. CDR1 KGHSH and CDR2 LQKENI come from the germline V gene. CDR3 size: 14 residues. CDR3 protein: CASSPWTGGREQYF. In DNA form, the CDR3 reads TGTGCCAGCTCACCCTGGACAGGGGGTAGGGAGCAGTACTTC. The full variable domain, in which reference TRBV18 and TRBJ2-7 provide the parts outside the CDR3, is NAGVMQNPRHLVRRRGQEARLRCSPMKGHSHVYWYRQLPEEGLKFMVYLQKENIIDESGMPKERFSAEFPKEGPSILRIQQVVRGDSAAYFCASSPWTGGREQYFGPGTRLTVT.

This rearrangement joins TRBV2 to TRBJ2-1; the D call may be TRBD1 or TRBD2 (6 bases each). Per germline, CDR1 SNHLY and CDR2 FYNNEI. The CDR3 is made up of 13 amino acids. V dropped 5 bases and J dropped 10 bases, with 15 bases sitting between them. The CDR3 protein is CASSRQRGEEQFF. CDR3 coding DNA: TGTGCCAGCAGTAGACAAAGGGGGGAAGAGCAGTTCTTC.

This clone occurred a few times. The rearrangement joins TRBV5-1 to TRBJ2-7; unclear D gene. Trimming left V 7 bases short and J 3 bases short, with 11 bases between. CDR3 length: 12 residues. Germline V gives CDR1 SGHRS, CDR2 YFSETQ. Here the CDR3 DNA reads TGCGCCAGCGGTGCGTCGGGCTACGAGCAGTACTTC. Residues: CASGASGYEQYF. The full variable domain, in which reference TRBV5-1 and TRBJ2-7 provide the parts outside the CDR3, is KAGVTQTPRYLIKTRGQQVTLSCSPISGHRSVSWYQQTPGQGLQFLFEYFSETQRNKGNFPGRFSGRQFSNSRSEMNVSTLELGDSALYLCASGASGYEQYFGPGTRLTVT.

The gene calls are TRBV9 and TRBJ2-3, with D possibly called TRBD1 or TRBD2 (6 bases each). This CDR3 has 15 amino acids. Germline CDR1 SGDLS, CDR2 YYNGEE. V was shortened by 3 bases and J by 2 bases, with 13 bases between the two germline ends. The DNA of the CDR3 is TGTGCCAGCAGCGGAAGGGGGGTTCCCACAGATACGCAGTATTTT. Protein sequence: CASSGRGVPTDTQYF.

The chain recombines TRBV7-2 with TRBJ2-3; 13 bases are shared with TRBD2. V dropped 3 bases and J dropped 2; count of bases not matched to a gene: 2. CDR3 length equals 16 residues. In germline, CDR1 is SGHTA, CDR2 FQGNSA. The CDR3 is CASSLGLAGSTDTQYF. The DNA of the CDR3 is TGTGCCAGCAGCTTGGGACTAGCGGGGTCCACAGATACGCAGTATTTT.

The rearrangement uses TRBV7-2 and TRBJ1-2, with TRBD1 identical over 10 bases. CDR3 size: 15 residues. CDR1 is SGHTA and CDR2 is FQGNSA in the germline V gene. V was pared by 2 bases and J by 3 bases, with 3 bases of the junction left unmatched. The chain's CDR3 is CASSLRQGAHYGYTF. CDR3 in DNA: TGTGCCAGCAGCTTAAGACAGGGGGCCCACTATGGCTACACCTTC.

The chain links TRBV12-5 to TRBJ2-5; D is ambiguous. Per the germline V gene, CDR1 is LGHNT and CDR2 is FRNRAP. The CDR3 is 15 amino acids. Between the trimmed V and J ends, which lost 5 bases and 2 bases, there was a span of 15 bases. CDR3 amino acids: CASGPGDSVQETQYF. DNA for the CDR3: TGTGCTAGTGGTCCCGGTGATAGTGTGCAAGAGACCCAGTACTTC.

The rearrangement uses TRBV11-2 and TRBJ2-7, with 7 bases fitting TRBD2. The CDR3 is made up of 16 amino acids. Germline CDR1 SGHAT, CDR2 FQNNGV. With V trimmed by 1 base and J by 2 bases, 8 bases remained unmatched. The CDR3 reads CASSLGNLRGAYEQYF. In nucleotides, the CDR3 is TGTGCCAGCAGCTTAGGGAACCTCCGGGGGGCCTACGAGCAGTACTTC.

The V call is TRBV6-5, the J call TRBJ1-2; D uncertain. Germline V lookup: CDR1 MNHEY, CDR2 SVGAGI. This CDR3 has 11 residues. Trimming took 9 bases from V and 5 from J, leaving 10 bases between them. The CDR3 spells CASQWSYGYTF. The CDR3 region has the DNA TGTGCCAGTCAGTGGAGTTATGGCTACACCTTC.

CDR3 bases: TGTGCCAGCAGTGCCTCTTCTAGCGGGGGAAGCTCCCACCTCTACGAGCAGTACTTC. It encodes CASSASSSGGSSHLYEQYF. This chain connects TRBV6-1 to TRBJ2-7; 10 positions agree with TRBD2. The germline CDR1 and CDR2 sequences are MNHNS and SASEGT. The ends lost 4 bases at V and 3 bases at J; junction bases unmatched: 18. The CDR3 is 19 amino acids.

This clone was observed a few times. The rearrangement joins TRBV30 to TRBJ1-5; D not certain. Trimming took 7 bases from V and 2 from J, leaving 12 bases between them. Germline CDR1 GTSNPN, CDR2 SVGIG (reference sequence). The CDR3 spans 13 residues. The CDR3, as DNA: TGTGCCTCCTCTCCGACGGGCAATCAGCCCCAGCATTTT. As protein: CASSPTGNQPQHF. The whole variable domain, remainder taken from reference TRBV30 and TRBJ1-5, is SQTIHQWPATLVQPVGSPLSLECTVEGTSNPNLYWYRQAAGRGLQLLFYSVGIGQISSEVPQNLSASRPQDRQFILSSKKLLLSDSGFYLCASSPTGNQPQHFGDGTRLSIL.

The gene calls are TRBV10-1 and TRBJ2-1, with 10 bases that match TRBD2. V shed 6 bases, J shed 5 bases, and the junction held 4 bases outside the gene matches. Germline V gene lookup returns CDR1 WNHNN and CDR2 SYGVQD (reference sequence). The CDR3 has 14 amino acids. As DNA, the CDR3 is TGCGCCAGCAGCACTAGCGGGGTCGACAATGAGCAGTTCTTC. It translates to CASSTSGVDNEQFF.

The chain combines TRBV5-1 with TRBJ1-1; D unresolved. Per the germline V gene, CDR1 is SGHRS and CDR2 is YFSETQ. This CDR3 is 13 amino acids long. Trimming took 4 bases from V and 2 from J, leaving 9 bases between them. CDR3 in DNA: TGCGCCAGCAGCCAAGCGATAAACACTGAAGCTTTCTTT. It encodes CASSQAINTEAFF.